This T cell receptor beta chain was captured by sequencing in a study of T cell responses to AZD1222 COVID-19 vaccine. Study-wide findings and caveats: Reports say nearly half of spike-specific TCRs go after unmutated variant regions. Vaccine-related CD4 TCRs covered spike, predominating at 160-218 and 743-854.

A remark on this clone: The antigen remains undetermined.

Sequencing was performed with immunoSEQ multiplex PCR; in TCRdb, only in-frame clones are kept and a portion is missing. The data contain about 120,000 clones, more than 85% of them singletons. CDR3 length equals 14 residues. The ends lost 10 bases at V and 3 bases at J; junction bases unmatched: 7. CDR1 and CDR2 (germline): SEHNR, FQNEAQ (reference sequence). Sample: peripheral blood, taken on day 0 of AZD1222 vaccination. V usage is TRBV7-9 and J usage is TRBJ2-1; 9 bases line up with TRBD1. This receptor was identified in an adult in good health. For the CDR3, the DNA is TGTGCCACGGACAGGGGCGACATCTACAATGAGCAGTTCTTC. Translation: CATDRGDIYNEQFF.